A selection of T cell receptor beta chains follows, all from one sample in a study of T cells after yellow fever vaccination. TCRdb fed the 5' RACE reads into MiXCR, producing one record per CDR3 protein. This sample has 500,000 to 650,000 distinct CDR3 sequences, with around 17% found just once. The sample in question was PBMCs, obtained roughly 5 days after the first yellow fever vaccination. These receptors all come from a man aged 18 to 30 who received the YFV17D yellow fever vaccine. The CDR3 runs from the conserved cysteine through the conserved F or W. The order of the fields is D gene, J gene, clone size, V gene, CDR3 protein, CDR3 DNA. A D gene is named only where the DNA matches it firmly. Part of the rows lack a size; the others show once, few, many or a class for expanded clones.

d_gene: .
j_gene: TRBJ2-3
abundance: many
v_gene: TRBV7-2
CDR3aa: CASSPGLSTDTQYF
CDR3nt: TGTGCCAGCAGCCCGGGACTCAGCACAGATACGCAGTATTTT

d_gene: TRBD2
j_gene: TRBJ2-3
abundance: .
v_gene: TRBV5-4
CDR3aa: CASSLMTGGGTDTQYF
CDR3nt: TGTGCCAGCAGCTTGATGACGGGGGGGGGCACAGATACGCAGTATTTT

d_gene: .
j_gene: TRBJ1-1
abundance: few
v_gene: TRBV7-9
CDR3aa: CASSLSWGPFF
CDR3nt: TGTGCCAGCAGCTTAAGTTGGGGTCCTTTCTTT

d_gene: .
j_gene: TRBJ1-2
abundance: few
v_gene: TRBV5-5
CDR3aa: CASSFDLSNYGYTF
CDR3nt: TGTGCCAGCAGCTTTGATCTCAGTAACTATGGCTACACCTTC

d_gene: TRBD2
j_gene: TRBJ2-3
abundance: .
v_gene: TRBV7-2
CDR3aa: CASSSRGFTDTQYF
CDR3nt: TGTGCCAGCAGCTCGCGGGGGTTCACAGATACGCAGTATTTT

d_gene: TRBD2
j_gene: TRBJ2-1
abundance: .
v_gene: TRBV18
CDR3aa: CASSPLGLRSYNEQFF
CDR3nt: TGTGCCAGCTCACCACTGGGACTACGTTCCTACAATGAGCAGTTCTTC

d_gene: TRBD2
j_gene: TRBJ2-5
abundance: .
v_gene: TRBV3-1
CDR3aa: CASSQVAGRETQYF
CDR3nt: TGTGCCAGCAGCCAAGTAGCGGGGAGGGAGACCCAGTACTTC

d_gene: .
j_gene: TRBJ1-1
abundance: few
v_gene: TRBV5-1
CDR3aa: CASSLQGSPNTEAFF
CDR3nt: TGCGCCAGCAGCTTGCAGGGGAGCCCGAACACTGAAGCTTTCTTT

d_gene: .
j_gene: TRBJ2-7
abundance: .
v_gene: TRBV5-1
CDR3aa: CASSLTAQASYEQYF
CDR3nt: TGCGCCAGCAGTCTAACCGCACAGGCGTCCTACGAGCAGTACTTC

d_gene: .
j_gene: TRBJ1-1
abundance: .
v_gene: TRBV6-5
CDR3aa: CASSSPRQLNTEAFF
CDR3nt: TGTGCCAGCAGTTCCCCGCGACAGTTGAACACTGAAGCTTTCTTT

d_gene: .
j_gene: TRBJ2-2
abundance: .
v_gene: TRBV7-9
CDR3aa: CASSLGGQSNTGELFF
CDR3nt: TGTGCCAGCAGCTTAGGGGGACAATCGAACACCGGGGAGCTGTTTTTT

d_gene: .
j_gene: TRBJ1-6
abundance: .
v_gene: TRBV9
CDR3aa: CASSAQGGGWNSPLHF
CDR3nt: TGTGCCAGCAGCGCTCAAGGGGGGGGGTGGAATTCACCCCTCCACTTT

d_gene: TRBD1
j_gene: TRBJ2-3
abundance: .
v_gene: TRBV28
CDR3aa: CASSGDRSPTDTQYF
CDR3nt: TGTGCCAGCAGTGGGGACAGGAGTCCCACAGATACGCAGTATTTT

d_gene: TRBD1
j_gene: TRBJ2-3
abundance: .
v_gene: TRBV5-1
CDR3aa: CASSPTQGAPNTQYF
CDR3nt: TGCGCCAGCAGCCCGACGCAGGGGGCGCCGAATACGCAGTATTTT

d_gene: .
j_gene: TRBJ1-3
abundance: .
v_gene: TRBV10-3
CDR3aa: CASMSQGIGAGNTIYF
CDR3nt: TGTGCCAGCATGAGTCAGGGGATAGGGGCTGGAAACACCATATATTTT

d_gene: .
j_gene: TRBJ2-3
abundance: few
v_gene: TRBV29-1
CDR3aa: CSVAGIADTQYF
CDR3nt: TGCAGCGTTGCAGGGATTGCAGATACGCAGTATTTT

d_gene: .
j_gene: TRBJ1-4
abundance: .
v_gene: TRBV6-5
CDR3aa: CASSYHAGLDEKLFF
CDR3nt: TGTGCCAGCAGTTACCACGCAGGGCTCGATGAAAAACTGTTTTTT

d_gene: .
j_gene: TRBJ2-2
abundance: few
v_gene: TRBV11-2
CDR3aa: CASSLLRGANTGELFF
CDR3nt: TGTGCCAGCAGCTTATTAAGAGGGGCTAACACCGGGGAGCTGTTTTTT

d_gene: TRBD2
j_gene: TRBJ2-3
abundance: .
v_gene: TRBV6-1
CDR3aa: CASSETSGGGWVTQYF
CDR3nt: TGTGCCAGCAGTGAGACTAGCGGGGGGGGTTGGGTTACGCAGTATTTT

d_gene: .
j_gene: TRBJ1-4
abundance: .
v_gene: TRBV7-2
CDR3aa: CASSSMGPYEKLFF
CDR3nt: TGTGCCAGCAGCTCCATGGGGCCCTATGAAAAACTGTTTTTT

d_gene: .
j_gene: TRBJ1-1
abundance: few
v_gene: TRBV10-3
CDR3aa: CAISGGSREAFF
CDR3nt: TGTGCCATATCGGGGGGGAGTCGGGAGGCTTTCTTT

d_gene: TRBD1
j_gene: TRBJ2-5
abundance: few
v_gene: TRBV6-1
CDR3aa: CASRRQGVEETQYF
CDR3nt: TGTGCCAGCAGACGACAGGGGGTGGAAGAGACCCAGTACTTC

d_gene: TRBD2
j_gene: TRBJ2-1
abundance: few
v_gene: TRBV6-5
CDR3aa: CASSYGPSGENEQFF
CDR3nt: TGTGCCAGCAGTTATGGTCCTAGCGGGGAGAATGAGCAGTTCTTC

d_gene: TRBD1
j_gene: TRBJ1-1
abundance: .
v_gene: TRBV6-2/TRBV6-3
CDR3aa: CASSAGQGGYTEAFF
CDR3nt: TGTGCCAGCAGTGCGGGACAGGGGGGCTACACTGAAGCTTTCTTT

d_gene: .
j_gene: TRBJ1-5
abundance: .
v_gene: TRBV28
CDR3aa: CASSTRQNSNQPQHF
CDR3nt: TGTGCCAGCAGTACCCGACAGAATAGCAATCAGCCCCAGCATTTT

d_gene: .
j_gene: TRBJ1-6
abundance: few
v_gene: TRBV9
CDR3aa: CASSKQASYNSPLHF
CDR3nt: TGTGCCAGCAGCAAACAGGCGTCCTATAATTCACCCCTCCACTTT

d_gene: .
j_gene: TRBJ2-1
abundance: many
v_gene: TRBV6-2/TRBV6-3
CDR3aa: CASSYSISYNEQFF
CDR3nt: TGTGCCAGCAGTTACTCAATTAGTTACAATGAGCAGTTCTTC

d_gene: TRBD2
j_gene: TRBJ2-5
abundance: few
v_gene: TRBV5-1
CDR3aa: CASRQLAAQETQYF
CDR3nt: TGCGCCAGCAGGCAACTAGCGGCCCAAGAGACCCAGTACTTC

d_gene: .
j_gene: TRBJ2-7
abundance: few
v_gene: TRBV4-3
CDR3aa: CASSLSRGFLGEQYF
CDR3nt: TGCGCCAGCAGCCTTAGCAGGGGTTTCCTGGGCGAGCAGTACTTC

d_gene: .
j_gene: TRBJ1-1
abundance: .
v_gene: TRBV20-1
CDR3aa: CSAEGWGKAFF
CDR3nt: TGCAGTGCTGAGGGGTGGGGGAAAGCTTTCTTT

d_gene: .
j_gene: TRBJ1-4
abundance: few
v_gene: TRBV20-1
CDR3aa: CSARDDRRPNEKLFF
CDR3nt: TGCAGTGCTAGAGACGACAGGAGACCTAATGAAAAACTGTTTTTT